The source of this T cell receptor beta chain is a study of T-cell memory formation after mild COVID-19. This clonotype appeared many times. As yet, its antigen is unknown. V shed 5 bases and J 3 bases; nucleotides not matched to a gene: 10. The CDR3 is made up of 15 amino acids. In germline, CDR1 is SEHNR, CDR2 FQNEAQ (reference sequence). From the 5' RACE reads, TCRdb called clonotypes with MiXCR, one entry per CDR3 protein. Among some 150,000 distinct CDR3 sequences listed, under 7% were seen once. General observations from the study: Contracting CD4+ clones sat mainly in CM and EM; CD8+ in EMRA. Some clones that responded were present in memory (sampled pre-infection), which suggests cross-reactive memory joined.

The TCR originated in an adult woman who had mild COVID-19 (a few samples of this study predate the infection). Cell type and time point are not known. The sample comprised PBMCs or a T cell subset sorted from them (not recorded which). The V gene is TRBV7-9, the J gene TRBJ2-7; 7 positions match TRBD1. The CDR3 region has the DNA TGTGCCAGCAGCCCCTGGACAGGAACCCTCTACGAGCAGTACTTC. As protein: CASSPWTGTLYEQYF. The entire variable domain, with the rest obtained from reference TRBV7-9 and TRBJ2-7, is as follows: DTGVSQNPRHKITKRGQNVTFRCDPISEHNRLYWYRQTLGQGPEFLTYFQNEAQLEKSRLLSDRFSAERPKGSFSTLEIQRTEQGDSAMYLCASSPWTGTLYEQYFGPGTRLTVT.